The rows below give T cell receptor beta chains drawn from one sample of a study of T-cell memory formation after mild COVID-19. TCRdb re-called the 5' RACE reads with MiXCR, one entry per CDR3 protein. The sample has 400,000 to 500,000 distinct CDR3 sequences; 15% to 20% are singletons. The sequencing sample was made of PBMCs or a T cell subset sorted from them (not recorded which). The receptors come from an adult woman who had mild COVID-19 (a few samples of this study predate the infection). Cell type and time point are not known. CDR3s include the opening cysteine and the closing phenylalanine or tryptophan. The order of the fields is D gene, V gene, J gene, clone size, CDR3 DNA, CDR3 protein. The D gene is left open where the match is weak. Expanded clones get a size class; other rows say once, few or many, or leave the size out.

D: TRBD2
V: TRBV20-1
J: TRBJ2-1
size: NA
DNA: TGCAGTGCTAGAGTATCGCTAGCGGGGTACAATGAGCAGTTCTTC
CDR3: CSARVSLAGYNEQFF

D: NA
V: TRBV2
J: TRBJ2-1
size: few
DNA: TGTGCCAGCAGTGAGGTTGGGAAGCAGTTCTTC
CDR3: CASSEVGKQFF

D: TRBD1
V: TRBV11-2
J: TRBJ2-7
size: many
DNA: TGTGCCAGCAGCTCCGGGACAGGGTCCTACGAGCAGTACTTC
CDR3: CASSSGTGSYEQYF

D: NA
V: TRBV29-1
J: TRBJ2-7
size: few
DNA: TGCAGCGTTAGTCAGGGGTCGGACGAGCAGTACTTC
CDR3: CSVSQGSDEQYF

D: NA
V: TRBV19
J: TRBJ1-1
size: NA
DNA: TGTGCCAGTAGATCATCGACCTCCCCGGACACTGAAGCTTTCTTT
CDR3: CASRSSTSPDTEAFF

D: NA
V: TRBV7-9
J: TRBJ2-1
size: few
DNA: TGTGCCAGCAGCTTAGTGGCGGGTAGCTCCTACAATGAGCAGTTCTTC
CDR3: CASSLVAGSSYNEQFF

D: NA
V: TRBV10-3
J: TRBJ2-1
size: NA
DNA: TGTGCCATCAGTGACCTCGTTGGGAGCCACAATGAGCAGTTCTTC
CDR3: CAISDLVGSHNEQFF

D: TRBD2
V: TRBV6-2/TRBV6-3
J: TRBJ2-3
size: few
DNA: TGTGCCAGCAGGCACGGGAGGGGGTATACAGATACGCAGTATTTT
CDR3: CASRHGRGYTDTQYF

D: NA
V: TRBV7-8
J: TRBJ1-3
size: many
DNA: TGTGCCAGCAGCTTAGTCAGGCAGGGAATACAGAACACCATATATTTT
CDR3: CASSLVRQGIQNTIYF

D: NA
V: TRBV12-3/TRBV12-4
J: TRBJ2-3
size: few
DNA: TGTGCCAGCAGTTCCAGCCTAGATACGCAGTATTTT
CDR3: CASSSSLDTQYF

D: TRBD2
V: TRBV18
J: TRBJ2-7
size: NA
DNA: TGTGCCAGCTCACCGACACTAGCGGGAGGACGCTACGAGCAGTACTTC
CDR3: CASSPTLAGGRYEQYF

D: NA
V: TRBV9
J: TRBJ1-2
size: few
DNA: TGTGCCAGCAGCGTACGGATGGGGGCTGAAGGCTACACCTTC
CDR3: CASSVRMGAEGYTF

D: TRBD1
V: TRBV18
J: TRBJ2-7
size: NA
DNA: TGTGCCAGCTCACCAGGACAGGGGGACTTCTACGAGCAGTACTTC
CDR3: CASSPGQGDFYEQYF

D: NA
V: TRBV10-3
J: TRBJ2-5
size: NA
DNA: TGTGCCATCAGTGAGCTGTGGAGGGGAGAGACCCAGTACTTC
CDR3: CAISELWRGETQYF

D: NA
V: TRBV24-1
J: TRBJ2-5
size: few
DNA: TGTGCCACCAGTGATTTGAGGGGGGCCGCGGAGACCCAGTACTTC
CDR3: CATSDLRGAAETQYF

D: NA
V: TRBV24-1
J: TRBJ1-5
size: NA
DNA: TGTGCCACCAGTGGTGCGGGGGCGGAACAGCCCCAGCATTTT
CDR3: CATSGAGAEQPQHF

D: NA
V: TRBV18
J: TRBJ1-1
size: many
DNA: TGTGCCAGCTCACCACCGTTTGCCGCAGCTTTCTTT
CDR3: CASSPPFAAAFF

D: NA
V: TRBV6-6
J: TRBJ1-2
size: few
DNA: TGTGCCAGCAGGAGTAGGAGAGGCTACACCTTC
CDR3: CASRSRRGYTF

D: NA
V: TRBV2
J: TRBJ2-3
size: few
DNA: TGTGCCAGCAGCACTACCACAGATACGCAGTATTTT
CDR3: CASSTTTDTQYF

D: TRBD2
V: TRBV7-9
J: TRBJ2-7
size: NA
DNA: TGTGCCAGCAGCGCTAGCGGGGCCACGGGGGAGCAGTACTTC
CDR3: CASSASGATGEQYF

D: TRBD1
V: TRBV12-3/TRBV12-4
J: TRBJ2-5
size: few
DNA: TGTGCCAGCAGTATTGGACAGGGGGCACCGTACTTC
CDR3: CASSIGQGAPYF

D: TRBD2
V: TRBV12-3/TRBV12-4
J: TRBJ2-1
size: few
DNA: TGTGCCAGCAGTTTTCCCCCTGGCGGTAGCGGGAGGGCGAGCTCCTACAATGAGCAGTTCTTC
CDR3: CASSFPPGGSGRASSYNEQFF

D: NA
V: TRBV27
J: TRBJ1-2
size: NA
DNA: TGTGCCAGCAGTTCCGGTCCAGTTGCCGAAAACACCTTC
CDR3: CASSSGPVAENTF

D: NA
V: TRBV5-1
J: TRBJ2-5
size: NA
DNA: TGCGCCAGCAGCTTGGCCGGACTCCCGGCGGAGACCCAGTACTTC
CDR3: CASSLAGLPAETQYF

D: TRBD2
V: TRBV30
J: TRBJ2-7
size: NA
DNA: TGTGCCTGGAGTGTACTAGCGGGAAGTTACGAGCAGTACTTC
CDR3: CAWSVLAGSYEQYF

D: NA
V: TRBV7-9
J: TRBJ1-1
size: NA
DNA: TGTGCCAGCAGCCTGATCGCGGACACTGAAGCTTTCTTT
CDR3: CASSLIADTEAFF